This TCR beta chain came from a study of technical replicates of blood from a handful of donors. The method was immunoSEQ multiplex PCR; TCRdb's version includes in-frame clones alone and lacks a portion of them. The sample includes around 80,000 clones, around 90% of them seen just once. This clone was recorded only once. The V end was cut by 0 bases, the J end by 7 bases, with 20 bases between. Germline V gene lookup returns CDR1 SGDLS and CDR2 YYNGEE. CDR3 length equals 16 residues. The sequence was obtained from a human donor in good health. This chain connects TRBV9 to TRBJ2-7; the D gene is possibly TRBD1 (6 bases). The sample comprised T cells isolated from PBMCs. The CDR3 protein is CASSVGVLQGVREQYF. CDR3 DNA: TGTGCCAGCAGCGTAGGAGTGTTACAGGGTGTCCGAGAGCAGTACTTC.